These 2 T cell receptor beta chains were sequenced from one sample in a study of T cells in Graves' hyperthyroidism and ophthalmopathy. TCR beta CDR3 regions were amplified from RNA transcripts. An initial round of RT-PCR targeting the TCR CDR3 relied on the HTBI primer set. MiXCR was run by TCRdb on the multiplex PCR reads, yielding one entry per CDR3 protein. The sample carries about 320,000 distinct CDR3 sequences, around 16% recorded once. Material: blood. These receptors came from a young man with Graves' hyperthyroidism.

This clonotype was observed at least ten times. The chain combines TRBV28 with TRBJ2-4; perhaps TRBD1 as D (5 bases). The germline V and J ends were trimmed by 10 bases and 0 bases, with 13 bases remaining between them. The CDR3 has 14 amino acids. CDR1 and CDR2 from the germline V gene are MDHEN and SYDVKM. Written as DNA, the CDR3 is TGTGCCACCTCATACCAGGGAGCCAAAAACATTCAGTACTTC. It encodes CATSYQGAKNIQYF.

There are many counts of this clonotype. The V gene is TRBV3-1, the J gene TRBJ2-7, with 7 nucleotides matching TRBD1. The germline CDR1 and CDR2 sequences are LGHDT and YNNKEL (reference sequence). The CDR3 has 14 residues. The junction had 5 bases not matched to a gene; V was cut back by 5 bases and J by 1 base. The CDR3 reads CASSGSGQSYEQYF. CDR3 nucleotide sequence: TGTGCCAGCAGCGGATCGGGACAGTCCTACGAGCAGTACTTC.